This entry concerns a single T cell receptor (beta chain). Its cognate antigen is unknown. The germline V gene encodes CDR1 SEHNR and CDR2 FQNEAQ (reference sequence). V was pared by 2 bases and J by 0 bases, with 14 bases between. This CDR3 is 17 amino acids long. This specimen belongs to a study of response to subunit inactivated influenza vaccine. Whole-study results and caveats: There was a suggestion from the authors that each seasonal influenza vaccination recruits few new T cells.

TCRdb reprocessed the RT-PCR reads via MiXCR and lists one record per CDR3 protein. The sample holds about 190,000 distinct CDR3 sequences, about an eighth seen once. This sequence was found in a man aged 45-60 years who received an inactivated influenza vaccine. The V call is TRBV7-9, the J call TRBJ2-1; no definite D call. The sample was CD8+ T cells sorted from PBMCs, taken roughly 5 days after vaccination. CDR3 protein: CASSLSAYLSSYNEQFF. As DNA, the CDR3 is TGTGCCAGCAGCTTAAGCGCCTACCTCAGCTCCTACAATGAGCAGTTCTTC.